This T cell receptor beta chain appears in the sequencing data of a study of molecular identifiers for immune sequencing clone quantification. TCRdb itself ran the PCR reads through MiXCR, one entry per CDR3 protein. The table lists under 800,000 distinct CDR3 sequences, 25% of them singletons, with approximately 0.75% in the top ten. This TCR was recovered from a human donor in good health. Some libraries in this study had Jurkat cell RNA spiked in. Sequencing was done on a sample of naive CD8+ T cells from blood, with Jurkat cell RNA spiked in. The sample's subset: FACS-sorted CD8+CD4-CCR7+CD45RA+ naive T cells.

The chain's CDR3 is CASSRMDLATNEKLFF. Written as DNA, the CDR3 is TGTGCCAGCAGCCGGATGGACCTTGCAACTAATGAAAAACTGTTTTTT. The rearrangement joins TRBV12-3 or TRBV12-4 to TRBJ1-4; D not resolved. This CDR3 is built from 16 residues. Trimming stripped 6 bases from V and 0 bases from J, with 14 bases between.